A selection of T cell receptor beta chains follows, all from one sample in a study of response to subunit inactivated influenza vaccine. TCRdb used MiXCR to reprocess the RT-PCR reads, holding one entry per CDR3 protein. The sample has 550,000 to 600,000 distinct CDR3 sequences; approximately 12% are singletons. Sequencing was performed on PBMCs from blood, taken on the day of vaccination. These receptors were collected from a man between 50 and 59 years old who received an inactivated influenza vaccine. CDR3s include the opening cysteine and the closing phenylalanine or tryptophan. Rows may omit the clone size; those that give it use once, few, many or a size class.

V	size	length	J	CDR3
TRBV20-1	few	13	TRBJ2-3	CSASDGGADTQYF
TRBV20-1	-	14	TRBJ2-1	CSARPPVGGNEQFF
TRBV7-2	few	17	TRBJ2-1	CASSVRVAGVNYNEQFF
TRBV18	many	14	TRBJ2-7	CASSPQGTSYEQYF
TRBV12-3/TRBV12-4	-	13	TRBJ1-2	CASRPRTSWGYTF
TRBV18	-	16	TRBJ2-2	CASSPGQGGYTGELFF
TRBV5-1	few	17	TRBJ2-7	CASSLFGWDSATYEQYF
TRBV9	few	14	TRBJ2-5	CASSVEGFQETQYF
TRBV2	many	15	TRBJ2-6	CASSDDFTGANVLTF
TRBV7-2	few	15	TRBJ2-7	CASSLGQGSSYEQYF
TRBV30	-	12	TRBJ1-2	CAWNGQFYGYTF
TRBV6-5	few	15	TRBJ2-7	CASSFLAGGSYEQYF
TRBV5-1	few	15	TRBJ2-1	CASSLEGLAGGNRFF
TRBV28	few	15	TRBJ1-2	CASSETGQGIYGYTF
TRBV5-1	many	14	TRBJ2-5	CASSFGQGGETQYF
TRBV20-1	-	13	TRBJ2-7	CSGLVTGLGDQYF
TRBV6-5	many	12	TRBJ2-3	CASKRSGDTQYF
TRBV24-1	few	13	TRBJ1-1	CATSPGPNTEAFF
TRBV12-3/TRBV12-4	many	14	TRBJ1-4	CASSLTGEQEKLFF
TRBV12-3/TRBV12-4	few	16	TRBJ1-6	CASSGTGVFTGAPLHF
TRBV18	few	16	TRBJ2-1	CASSPKLAGGRNEQFF
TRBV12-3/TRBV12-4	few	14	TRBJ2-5	CASGGPPLQETQYF
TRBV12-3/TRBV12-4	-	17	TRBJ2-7	CASTQGLGEEFSYEQYF
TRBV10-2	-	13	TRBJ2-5	CASRETGVQTQYF
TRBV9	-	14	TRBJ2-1	CASSEHRGYNEQSF
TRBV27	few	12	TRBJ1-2	CASSAGLGGYTF
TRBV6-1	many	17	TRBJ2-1	CASSLISGPEIYNEQFF
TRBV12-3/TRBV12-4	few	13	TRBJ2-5	CASSLQGGGSQYF
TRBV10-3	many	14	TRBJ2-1	CAVGLAGSYNEQFF
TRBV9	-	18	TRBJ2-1	CASSVGGRGTMRYNEQFF
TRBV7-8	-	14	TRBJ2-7	CASSTGVGGYEQYF
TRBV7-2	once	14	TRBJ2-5	CASSLARTEGTQYF
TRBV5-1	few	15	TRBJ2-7	CASSLDGQLNSEQYF
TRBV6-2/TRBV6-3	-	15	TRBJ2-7	CASSYSEMSSYEQYF
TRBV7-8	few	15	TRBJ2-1	CASSLAEGEGYEQFF
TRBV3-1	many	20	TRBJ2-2	CASSQDIVEGAVEYTGELFF
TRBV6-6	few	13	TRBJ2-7	CASQTGRFYEQYF
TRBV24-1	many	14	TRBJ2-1	CATGRASSYNEQFF
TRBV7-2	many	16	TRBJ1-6	CASSLTRTRSSSPLHF
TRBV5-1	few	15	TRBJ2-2	CASRTGQGDTGELFF
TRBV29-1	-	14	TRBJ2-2	CSAMWTGDTGELFF
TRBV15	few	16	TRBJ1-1	CATSRDSPILNTEAFF